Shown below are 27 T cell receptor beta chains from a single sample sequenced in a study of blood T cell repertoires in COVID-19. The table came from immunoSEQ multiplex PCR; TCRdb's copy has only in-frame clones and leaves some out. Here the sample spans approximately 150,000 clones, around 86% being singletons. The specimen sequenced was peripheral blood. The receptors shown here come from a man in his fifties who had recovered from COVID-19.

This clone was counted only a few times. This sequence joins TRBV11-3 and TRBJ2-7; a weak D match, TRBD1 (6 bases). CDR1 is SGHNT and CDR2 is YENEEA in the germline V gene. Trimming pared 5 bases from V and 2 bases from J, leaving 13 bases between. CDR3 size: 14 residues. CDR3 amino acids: CASSPENRAYEQYF. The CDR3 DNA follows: TGTGCCAGCAGCCCAGAGAACAGGGCCTACGAGCAGTACTTC.

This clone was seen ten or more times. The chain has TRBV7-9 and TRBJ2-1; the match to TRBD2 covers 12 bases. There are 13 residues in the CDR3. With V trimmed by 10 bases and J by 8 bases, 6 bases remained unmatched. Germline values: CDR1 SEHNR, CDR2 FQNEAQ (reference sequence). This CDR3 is CATLAGGQDEQFF. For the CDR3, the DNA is TGTGCCACCCTAGCGGGGGGGCAGGATGAGCAGTTCTTC.

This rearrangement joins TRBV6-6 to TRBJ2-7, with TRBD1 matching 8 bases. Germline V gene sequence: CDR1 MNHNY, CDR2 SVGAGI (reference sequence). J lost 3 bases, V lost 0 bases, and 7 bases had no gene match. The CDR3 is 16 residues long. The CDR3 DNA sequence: TGTGCCAGCAGTTACTCAGGAGCAGGGGGCAGCTACGAGCAGTACTTC. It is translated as CASSYSGAGGSYEQYF.

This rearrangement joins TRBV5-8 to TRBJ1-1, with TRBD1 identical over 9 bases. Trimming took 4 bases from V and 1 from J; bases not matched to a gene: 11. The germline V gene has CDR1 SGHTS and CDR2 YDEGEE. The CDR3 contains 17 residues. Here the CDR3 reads CASSPHRGRGSNTEAFF. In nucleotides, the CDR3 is TGTGCCAGCAGCCCCCACAGGGGGCGAGGATCGAACACTGAAGCTTTCTTT.

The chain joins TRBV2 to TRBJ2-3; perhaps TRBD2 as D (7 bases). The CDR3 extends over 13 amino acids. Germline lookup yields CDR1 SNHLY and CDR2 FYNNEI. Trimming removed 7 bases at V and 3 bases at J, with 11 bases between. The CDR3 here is CASTGGVTDTQYF. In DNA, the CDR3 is TGTGCCAGCACGGGGGGCGTGACAGATACGCAGTATTTT.

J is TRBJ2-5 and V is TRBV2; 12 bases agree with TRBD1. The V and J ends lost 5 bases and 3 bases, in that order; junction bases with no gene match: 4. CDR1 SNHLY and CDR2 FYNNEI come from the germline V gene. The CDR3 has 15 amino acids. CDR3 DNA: TGTGCCAGCAGTTGGGACAGGGGGCGAGAAGAGACCCAGTACTTC. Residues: CASSWDRGREETQYF.

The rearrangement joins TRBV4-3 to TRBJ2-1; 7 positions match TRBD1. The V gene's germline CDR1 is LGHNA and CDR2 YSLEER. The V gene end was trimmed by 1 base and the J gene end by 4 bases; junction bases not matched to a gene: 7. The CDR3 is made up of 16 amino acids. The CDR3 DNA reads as TGCGCCAGCAGCCAAGTCGGCCCGACAGGGTACAATGAGCAGTTCTTC. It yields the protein CASSQVGPTGYNEQFF.

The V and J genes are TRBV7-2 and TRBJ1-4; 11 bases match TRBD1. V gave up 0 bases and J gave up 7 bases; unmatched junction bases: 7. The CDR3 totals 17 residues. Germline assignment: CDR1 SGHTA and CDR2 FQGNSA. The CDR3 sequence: CASSLARTGGVGEKLFF. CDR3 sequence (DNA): TGTGCCAGCAGCTTAGCGAGGACAGGGGGCGTGGGTGAAAAACTGTTTTTT. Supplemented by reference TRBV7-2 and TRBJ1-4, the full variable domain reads GAGVSQSPSNKVTEKGKDVELRCDPISGHTALYWYRQSLGQGLEFLIYFQGNSAPDKSGLPSDRFSAERTGGSVSTLTIQRTQQEDSAVYLCASSLARTGGVGEKLFFGSGTQLSVL.

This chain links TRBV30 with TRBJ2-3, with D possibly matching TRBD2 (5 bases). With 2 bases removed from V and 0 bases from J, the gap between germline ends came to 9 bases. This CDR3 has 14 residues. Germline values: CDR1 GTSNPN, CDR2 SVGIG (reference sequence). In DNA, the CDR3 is TGTGCCTGGAGTCGAGGGTCGAGCACAGATACGCAGTATTTT. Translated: CAWSRGSSTDTQYF.

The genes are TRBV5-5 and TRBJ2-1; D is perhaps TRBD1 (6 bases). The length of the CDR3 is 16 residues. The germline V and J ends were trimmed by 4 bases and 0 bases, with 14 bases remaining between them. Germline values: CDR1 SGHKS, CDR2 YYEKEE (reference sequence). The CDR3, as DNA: TGTGCCAGCAGCGGGGGCGCGGGCGACTCCTACAATGAGCAGTTCTTC. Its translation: CASSGGAGDSYNEQFF.

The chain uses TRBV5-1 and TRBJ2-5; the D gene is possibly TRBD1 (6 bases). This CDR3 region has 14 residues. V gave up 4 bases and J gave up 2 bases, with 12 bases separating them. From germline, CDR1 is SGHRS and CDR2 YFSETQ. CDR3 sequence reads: CASSLQGNQETQYF. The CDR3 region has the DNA TGCGCCAGCAGCCTACAGGGAAATCAAGAGACCCAGTACTTC.

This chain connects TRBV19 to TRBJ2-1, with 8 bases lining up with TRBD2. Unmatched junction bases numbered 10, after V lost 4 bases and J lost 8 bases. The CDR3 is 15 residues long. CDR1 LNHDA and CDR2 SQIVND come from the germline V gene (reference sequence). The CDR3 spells CASSTRGGGMDEQFF. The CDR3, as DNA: TGTGCCAGTAGTACCCGGGGCGGGGGGATGGATGAGCAGTTCTTC.

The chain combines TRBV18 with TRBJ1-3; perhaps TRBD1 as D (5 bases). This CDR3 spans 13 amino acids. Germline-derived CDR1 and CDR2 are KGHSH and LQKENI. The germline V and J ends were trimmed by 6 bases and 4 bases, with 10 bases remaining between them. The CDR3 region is CASSQGLGNTIYF. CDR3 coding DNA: TGTGCCAGCTCGCAGGGACTGGGAAACACCATATATTTT.

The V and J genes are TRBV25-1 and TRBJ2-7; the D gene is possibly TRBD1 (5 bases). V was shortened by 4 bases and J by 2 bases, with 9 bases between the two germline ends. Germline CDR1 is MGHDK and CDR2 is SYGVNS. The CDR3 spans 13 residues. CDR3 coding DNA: TGTGCCAGCAGTGCAGGGATGCCCTACGAGCAGTACTTC. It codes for CASSAGMPYEQYF.

This CDR3 reads CASTQGVNQPQHF. As DNA, the CDR3 is TGTGCCAGCACTCAGGGTGTTAATCAGCCCCAGCATTTT. The V gene is TRBV6-5, the J gene TRBJ1-5, with D possibly matching TRBD1 (5 bases). Trimming stripped 7 bases from V and 4 bases from J, with 11 bases between. Looked up from germline, CDR1 is MNHEY and CDR2 is SVGAGI. This CDR3 comprises 13 residues.

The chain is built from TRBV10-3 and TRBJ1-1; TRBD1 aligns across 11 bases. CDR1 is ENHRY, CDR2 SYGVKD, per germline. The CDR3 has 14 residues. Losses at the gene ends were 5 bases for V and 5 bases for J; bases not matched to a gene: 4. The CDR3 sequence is CAISTDRGPTEAFF. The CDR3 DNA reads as TGTGCCATCAGTACGGACAGGGGGCCTACTGAAGCTTTCTTT.

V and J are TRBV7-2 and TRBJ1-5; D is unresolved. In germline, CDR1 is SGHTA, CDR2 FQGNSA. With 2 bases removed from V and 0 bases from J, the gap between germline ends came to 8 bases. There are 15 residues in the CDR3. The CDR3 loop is CASSLYYSSNQPQHF. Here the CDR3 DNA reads TGTGCCAGCAGCTTATATTACAGTAGCAATCAGCCCCAGCATTTT.

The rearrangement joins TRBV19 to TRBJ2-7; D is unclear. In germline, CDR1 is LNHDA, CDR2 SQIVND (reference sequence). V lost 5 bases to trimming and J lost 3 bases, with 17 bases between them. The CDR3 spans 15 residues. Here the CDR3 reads CASSPRLSGGYEQYF. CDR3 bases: TGTGCCAGTAGTCCCCGCCTCTCCGGTGGCTACGAGCAGTACTTC.

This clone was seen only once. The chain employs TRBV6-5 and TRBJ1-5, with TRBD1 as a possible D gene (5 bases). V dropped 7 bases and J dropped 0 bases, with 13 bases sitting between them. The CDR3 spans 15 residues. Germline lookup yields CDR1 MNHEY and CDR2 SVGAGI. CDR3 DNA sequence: TGTGCCAGCATCAACGGGGGAAATAGCAATCAGCCCCAGCATTTT. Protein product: CASINGGNSNQPQHF.

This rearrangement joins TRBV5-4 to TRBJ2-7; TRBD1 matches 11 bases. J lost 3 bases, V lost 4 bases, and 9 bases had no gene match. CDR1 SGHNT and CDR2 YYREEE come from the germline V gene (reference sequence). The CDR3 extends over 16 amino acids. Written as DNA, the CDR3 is TGTGCCAGCAGCAGGGACAGGGGGTCAGTGGGCTACGAGCAGTACTTC. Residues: CASSRDRGSVGYEQYF.

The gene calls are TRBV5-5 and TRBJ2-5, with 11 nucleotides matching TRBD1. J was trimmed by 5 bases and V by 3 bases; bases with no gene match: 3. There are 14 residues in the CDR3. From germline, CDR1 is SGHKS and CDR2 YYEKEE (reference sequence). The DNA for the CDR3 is TGTGCCAGCAGCTGGACAGGGGGCGGTGAGACCCAGTACTTC. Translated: CASSWTGGGETQYF. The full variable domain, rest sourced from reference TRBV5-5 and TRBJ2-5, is DAGVTQSPTHLIKTRGQQVTLRCSPISGHKSVSWYQQVLGQGPQFIFQYYEKEERGRGNFPDRFSARQFPNYSSELNVNALLLGDSALYLCASSWTGGGETQYFGPGTRLLVL.

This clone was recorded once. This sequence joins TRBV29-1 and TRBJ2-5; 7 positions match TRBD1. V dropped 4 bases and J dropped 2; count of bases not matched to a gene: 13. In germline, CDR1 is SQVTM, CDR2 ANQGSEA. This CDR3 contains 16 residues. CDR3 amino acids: CSVGGPGQNSQETQYF. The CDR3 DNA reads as TGCAGCGTTGGCGGACCGGGACAGAATTCACAAGAGACCCAGTACTTC.

The DNA of the CDR3 is TGTGCCAGTAGTATTCTAGCGGGGGGGTTTTATCATGAGCAGTTCTTC. The encoded protein is CASSILAGGFYHEQFF. The chain uses TRBV19 and TRBJ2-1; 12 bases match TRBD2. This CDR3 contains 16 residues. J was trimmed by 8 bases and V by 3 bases; bases with no gene match: 8. The V gene's germline CDR1 is LNHDA and CDR2 SQIVND (reference sequence).

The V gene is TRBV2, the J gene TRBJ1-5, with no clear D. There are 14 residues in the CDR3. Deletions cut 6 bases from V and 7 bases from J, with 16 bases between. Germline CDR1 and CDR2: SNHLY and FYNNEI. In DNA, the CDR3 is TGTGCCAGCAGCCCGTCCCAAAGAGGACAGCCCCAGCATTTT. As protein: CASSPSQRGQPQHF. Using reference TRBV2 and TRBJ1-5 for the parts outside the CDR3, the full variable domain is EPEVTQTPSHQVTQMGQEVILRCVPISNHLYFYWYRQILGQKVEFLVSFYNNEISEKSEIFDDQFSVERPDGSNFTLKIRSTKLEDSAMYFCASSPSQRGQPQHFGDGTRLSIL.

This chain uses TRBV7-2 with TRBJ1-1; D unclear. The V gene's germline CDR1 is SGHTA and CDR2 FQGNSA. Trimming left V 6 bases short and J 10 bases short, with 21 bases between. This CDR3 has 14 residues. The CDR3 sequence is CASSPTGPPTGAFF. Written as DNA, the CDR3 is TGTGCCAGCAGTCCTACCGGTCCCCCGACGGGAGCTTTCTTT.

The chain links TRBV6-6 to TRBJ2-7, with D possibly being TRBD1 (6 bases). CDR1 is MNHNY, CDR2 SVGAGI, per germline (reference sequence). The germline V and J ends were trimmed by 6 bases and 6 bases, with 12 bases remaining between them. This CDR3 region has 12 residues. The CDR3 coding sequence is TGTGCCAGCAGAAGCGGACAGCTCGAGCAGTACTTC. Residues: CASRSGQLEQYF.

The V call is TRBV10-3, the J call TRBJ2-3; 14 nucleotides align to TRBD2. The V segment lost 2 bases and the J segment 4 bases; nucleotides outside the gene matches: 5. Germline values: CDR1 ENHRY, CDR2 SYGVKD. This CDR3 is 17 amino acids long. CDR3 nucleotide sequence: TGTGCCATCAGTGAGAGACTAGCGGGGGGGCGGGCAGATACGCAGTATTTT. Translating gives CAISERLAGGRADTQYF.